Listed below are T cell receptor beta chains from one sample, sequenced in a study of siplizumab effects on memory and regulatory T cells. TCRdb keeps only in-frame clones here, not all; method: immunoSEQ multiplex PCR. The sample holds nearly 95,000 clones; around 94% are singletons and the top ten take 0.3%. Sample: non-Treg CD4+ T cells sorted from blood. The receptors come from a human donor in good health. Each CDR3 is given with its conserved first and last residue. A D gene is named only where the DNA matches it firmly. Size is stated for part of the rows, as once, few or many counts, or as a class when the clone is expanded.

clone_size cdr3_length d_call j_call v_call cdr3_aa cdr3_nt
- 15 TRBD2 TRBJ2-5 TRBV29-1 CSVRTSGSWKETQYF TGCAGCGTTCGGACTAGCGGGAGTTGGAAAGAGACCCAGTACTTC
- 12 - TRBJ2-5 TRBV27 CASRVHQETQYF TGTGCCAGCAGGGTGCATCAAGAGACCCAGTACTTC
- 16 - TRBJ2-7 TRBV6-6 CASSYSPGEASYEQYF TGTGCCAGCAGTTACTCTCCGGGAGAGGCATCCTACGAGCAGTACTTC
- 13 - TRBJ2-7 TRBV5-1 CASTSGSSYEQYF TGCGCCAGCACTTCAGGGAGCTCCTACGAGCAGTACTTC
- 11 - TRBJ1-4 TRBV19 CASSIGGKLFF TGTGCCAGTAGTATAGGTGGAAAACTGTTTTTT
few 12 - TRBJ2-1 TRBV12-5 CASGLPRSGQFF TGTGCTAGTGGTTTGCCAAGGTCAGGGCAGTTCTTC
- 15 - TRBJ1-1 TRBV7-8 CASSIMTGWGTEAFF TGTGCCAGCAGCATTATGACAGGATGGGGGACTGAAGCTTTCTTT
- 15 - TRBJ2-7 TRBV6-5 CASSRRTALSSEQYF TGTGCCAGCAGTCGTAGGACAGCTCTTTCTAGCGAGCAGTACTTC
- 13 TRBD1 TRBJ2-7 TRBV30 CAHRAGGSYEQYF TGTGCCCACCGGGCAGGGGGATCCTACGAGCAGTACTTC
- 13 - TRBJ2-3 TRBV2 CASSEQGMDTQYF TGTGCCAGCAGTGAACAGGGTATGGATACGCAGTATTTT
- 15 TRBD2 TRBJ2-2 TRBV27 CASSREGANTGELFF TGTGCCAGCTCCCGGGAGGGGGCGAACACCGGGGAGCTGTTTTTT
- 14 - TRBJ1-2 TRBV2 CASSVGGMSYGYTF TGTGCCAGCAGTGTCGGTGGGATGAGCTATGGCTACACCTTC
- 13 TRBD1 TRBJ2-7 TRBV29-1 CSVGTGTGYEQYF TGCAGCGTGGGGACAGGGACCGGATACGAGCAGTACTTC
- 15 - TRBJ1-1 TRBV14 CASSQAGTFIPEAFF TGTGCCAGCAGCCAAGCCGGGACCTTTATCCCTGAAGCTTTCTTT
- 18 TRBD2 TRBJ2-1 TRBV15 CATSRDLTSGRYDNEQFF TGTGCCACCAGCAGAGATCTTACTAGCGGGAGGTACGACAATGAGCAGTTCTTC
- 15 - TRBJ2-2 TRBV5-4 CASSYTLQGTGELFF TGTGCCAGCAGTTATACTCTACAGGGCACCGGGGAGCTGTTTTTT
- 14 - TRBJ2-1 TRBV18 CASSPLGARNEQFF TGTGCCAGCTCACCACTGGGGGCGAGGAATGAGCAGTTCTTC
- 11 - TRBJ2-1 TRBV6-5 CASLSYNEQFF TGTGCCAGCTTGTCCTACAATGAGCAGTTCTTC
- 12 TRBD2 TRBJ2-7 TRBV28 CASSLTSAEQYF TGTGCCAGCAGCTTAACTAGCGCCGAGCAGTACTTC
- 15 TRBD1 TRBJ1-2 TRBV11-2 CASSSPTGGSYGYTF TGTGCCAGCAGCTCCCCGACAGGGGGCAGCTATGGCTACACCTTC
- 15 TRBD2 TRBJ2-1 TRBV7-2 CASSSGLAGGIEQFF TGTGCCAGCAGCTCGGGACTAGCGGGAGGAATTGAGCAGTTCTTC
- 15 - TRBJ2-5 TRBV7-2 CASSPQWGDQETQYF TGTGCCAGCAGCCCCCAGTGGGGCGACCAAGAGACCCAGTACTTC
few 14 - TRBJ1-3 TRBV5-4 CASSLAGRQHTIYF TGTGCCAGCAGCTTGGCAGGGAGGCAGCACACCATATATTTT
- 13 - TRBJ2-5 TRBV30 CAWKRRGQETQYF TGTGCCTGGAAGAGGCGCGGACAAGAGACCCAGTACTTC
- 14 TRBD1 TRBJ2-5 TRBV5-1 CASSLGQGPETQYF TGCGCCAGCAGCCTGGGACAGGGTCCGGAGACCCAGTACTTC
- 15 TRBD1 TRBJ1-5 TRBV7-9 CASSLTGDSDQPQHF TGTGCCAGCAGCCTCACAGGGGATTCGGATCAGCCCCAGCATTTT
- 13 TRBD1 TRBJ2-1 TRBV18 CASSPGTGNEQFF TGTGCCAGCTCCCCCGGGACAGGGAATGAGCAGTTCTTC
- 14 - TRBJ2-7 TRBV5-1 CASSLQTELYEQYF TGCGCCAGCAGCTTGCAAACAGAACTCTACGAGCAGTACTTC
- 14 - TRBJ1-1 TRBV5-8 CASSSGRKNTEAFF TGTGCCAGCAGCTCTGGACGGAAGAACACTGAAGCTTTCTTT
- 14 TRBD1 TRBJ2-3 TRBV7-3 CASSQQGNRDTQYF TGTGCCAGCAGCCAACAGGGGAACAGGGATACGCAGTATTTT
- 13 - TRBJ1-5 TRBV7-2 CASSLGQNQPQHF TGTGCCAGCAGCTTAGGCCAAAATCAGCCCCAGCATTTT
- 18 TRBD1 TRBJ2-7 TRBV23-1 CASTNRLRDRPKSYEQYF TGCGCCAGCACCAATCGCCTCCGGGACAGGCCAAAATCCTACGAGCAGTACTTC
- 16 - TRBJ2-3 TRBV4-1 CASSQVAMIGTDTQYF TGCGCCAGCAGCCAGGTAGCGATGATAGGCACAGATACGCAGTATTTT
- 15 - TRBJ1-1 TRBV5-4 CASSLLSGVNTEAFF TGTGCCAGCAGCTTGTTAAGTGGGGTTAACACTGAAGCTTTCTTT
- 15 - TRBJ1-6 TRBV30 CAWRGLGTKHSPLHF TGTGCCTGGAGAGGCCTGGGCACGAAGCATTCACCCCTCCACTTT
- 14 TRBD2 TRBJ2-1 TRBV6-5 CASSETTSIGEQFF TGTGCCAGCAGCGAGACGACTAGCATCGGTGAGCAGTTCTTC
- 15 TRBD1 TRBJ2-5 TRBV11-2 CASSRTGTLQETQYF TGTGCCAGCAGCCGGACAGGGACGCTCCAAGAGACCCAGTACTTC
- 14 - TRBJ2-2 TRBV11-3 CASSLNANTGELFF TGTGCCAGCAGCCTAAACGCGAACACCGGGGAGCTGTTTTTT
- 14 TRBD1 TRBJ2-1 TRBV19 CASRNRGSYNEQFF TGTGCCAGTAGGAACAGGGGAAGCTACAATGAGCAGTTCTTC
- 17 - TRBJ1-5 TRBV4-1 CASSQDLGSSSNQPQHF TGCGCCAGCAGCCAAGACCTCGGGTCTTCTAGCAATCAGCCCCAGCATTTT
- 15 TRBD2 TRBJ2-2 TRBV19 CASSISTGGTGELFF TGTGCCAGTAGTATATCAACGGGAGGCACCGGGGAGCTGTTTTTT
- 14 TRBD1 TRBJ1-5 TRBV19 CASSIGTGGQPQHF TGTGCCAGTAGTATTGGGACAGGAGGGCAGCCCCAGCATTTT
- 15 TRBD2 TRBJ2-3 TRBV19 CASRRTSGRTDTQYF TGTGCCAGTAGAAGGACTAGCGGGAGGACAGATACGCAGTATTTT
- 14 - TRBJ1-1 TRBV6-5 CASTSTGMNTEAFF TGTGCCAGCACCTCTACAGGAATGAACACTGAAGCTTTCTTT
- 16 - TRBJ2-7 TRBV4-2 CASSQVPGQRDYEQYF TGTGCCAGCAGCCAAGTCCCCGGACAGAGAGACTACGAGCAGTACTTC
- 15 TRBD1 TRBJ1-3 TRBV6-5 CASSTGVKSGNTIYF TGTGCCAGCAGTACAGGGGTAAAAAGTGGAAACACCATATATTTT
once 17 - TRBJ2-7 TRBV9 CASSLGTSGMGDYEQYF TGTGCCAGCAGCTTGGGGACCTCGGGGATGGGGGACTACGAGCAGTACTTC
- 16 - TRBJ2-1 TRBV21-1 CASTCPRIKTSDEQFF TGTGCCAGCACCTGCCCTAGGATAAAGACCTCCGATGAGCAGTTCTTC
- 12 TRBD1 TRBJ2-7 TRBV6-5 CASSRGQSEQYF TGTGCCAGCAGTCGGGGACAGAGCGAGCAGTACTTC
- 13 - TRBJ2-2 TRBV29-1 CSVGEIGAGELFF TGCAGCGTTGGGGAGATTGGAGCCGGGGAGCTGTTTTTT
- 12 - TRBJ2-3 TRBV6-6 CASGIGTDTQYF TGTGCCAGCGGGATTGGCACAGATACGCAGTATTTT
- 14 - TRBJ1-5 TRBV6-5 CASSYGRKNQPQHF TGTGCCAGCAGTTACGGCAGGAAAAATCAGCCCCAGCATTTT
- 13 - TRBJ2-2 TRBV5-1 CASSLPNTGELFF TGCGCCAGCAGCTTACCGAACACCGGGGAGCTGTTTTTT
- 12 TRBD1 TRBJ2-3 TRBV23-1 CAEGQGADTQYF TGCGCCGAGGGCCAGGGGGCGGATACGCAGTATTTT
- 15 TRBD1 TRBJ1-6 TRBV13 CASSPGQGGHSPLHF TGTGCCAGCAGTCCCGGGCAGGGGGGCCATTCACCCCTCCACTTT
- 13 - TRBJ1-6 TRBV2 CASSENGRSPLHF TGTGCCAGCAGTGAAAACGGGAGATCACCCCTCCACTTT
- 14 TRBD1 TRBJ1-2 TRBV28 CASSAPPGQGVDTF TGTGCCAGCAGTGCCCCCCCCGGACAGGGGGTAGACACCTTC
- 15 - TRBJ2-2 TRBV4-1 CASSQDLTSTGELFF TGCGCCAGCAGCCAAGACCTAACTAGCACCGGGGAGCTGTTTTTT
- 13 - TRBJ1-5 TRBV15 CATSRDPVEPQHF TGTGCCACCAGCAGAGATCCGGTAGAGCCCCAGCATTTT